This is a list of T cell receptor beta chains from one sample in a study of identical twins. Each CDR3 protein gets one entry after TCRdb re-called the 5' RACE reads with MiXCR. The sample contains approximately 590,000 distinct CDR3 sequences, 7.5% to 10% of which appear only once. The same data also went into a second study, on yellow fever vaccine responses in identical twins.

Sample: PBMCs. The receptors come from a woman between 18 and 29 years old in good health. Each CDR3 is given with its conserved first and last residue. Each record gives: V gene, D gene, J gene, clone size, CDR3 protein, CDR3 DNA. A D gene is named only where the DNA matches it firmly. Where a row states a size, it is once, few, many or the class of an expanded clone; other rows omit it.

V gene: TRBV4-2; D gene: NA; J gene: TRBJ2-1; clone size: NA; CDR3 protein: CASSQEGAGGSSYNEQFF; CDR3 DNA: TGTGCCAGCAGCCAAGAGGGGGCTGGGGGGAGCTCCTACAATGAGCAGTTCTTC
V gene: TRBV11-2; D gene: NA; J gene: TRBJ2-1; clone size: many; CDR3 protein: CASSLRLGVNEQFF; CDR3 DNA: TGTGCCAGCAGCTTAAGGTTGGGGGTAAATGAGCAGTTCTTC
V gene: TRBV11-2; D gene: TRBD2; J gene: TRBJ2-7; clone size: NA; CDR3 protein: CASSLEVFGLAYEQYF; CDR3 DNA: TGTGCCAGCAGCTTAGAAGTTTTCGGACTAGCGTACGAGCAGTACTTC
V gene: TRBV20-1; D gene: NA; J gene: TRBJ2-1; clone size: NA; CDR3 protein: CSARDPARGDEQFF; CDR3 DNA: TGCAGTGCTAGAGATCCCGCCAGGGGTGATGAGCAGTTCTTC
V gene: TRBV9; D gene: NA; J gene: TRBJ2-6; clone size: few; CDR3 protein: CASSPTGQLANVLTF; CDR3 DNA: TGTGCCAGCAGCCCCACAGGGCAATTGGCCAACGTCCTGACTTTC
V gene: TRBV2; D gene: TRBD1; J gene: TRBJ2-3; clone size: many; CDR3 protein: CASRTGADTQYF; CDR3 DNA: TGTGCCAGTAGAACAGGGGCAGATACGCAGTATTTT
V gene: TRBV10-3; D gene: NA; J gene: TRBJ2-7; clone size: NA; CDR3 protein: CAIRDSAYEQYF; CDR3 DNA: TGTGCCATCAGGGACAGCGCCTACGAGCAGTACTTC
V gene: TRBV15; D gene: TRBD1; J gene: TRBJ2-1; clone size: NA; CDR3 protein: CATSGQGGREQFF; CDR3 DNA: TGTGCCACCTCGGGACAGGGTGGCAGGGAGCAGTTCTTC
V gene: TRBV19; D gene: NA; J gene: TRBJ1-5; clone size: few; CDR3 protein: CASSIQDSNQPQHF; CDR3 DNA: TGTGCCAGTAGTATCCAGGATAGCAATCAGCCCCAGCATTTT
V gene: TRBV29-1; D gene: NA; J gene: TRBJ1-2; clone size: NA; CDR3 protein: CSVAATTKGYTF; CDR3 DNA: TGCAGCGTTGCAGCCACTACCAAGGGCTACACCTTC
V gene: TRBV4-2; D gene: TRBD2; J gene: TRBJ2-1; clone size: few; CDR3 protein: CASSQLGGGRSYNEQFF; CDR3 DNA: TGTGCCAGCAGCCAGTTGGGCGGGGGGAGGTCCTACAATGAGCAGTTCTTC
V gene: TRBV19; D gene: TRBD1; J gene: TRBJ2-7; clone size: few; CDR3 protein: CASSIDGDRAYEQYF; CDR3 DNA: TGTGCCAGTAGTATAGATGGGGACAGAGCCTACGAGCAGTACTTC
V gene: TRBV20-1; D gene: NA; J gene: TRBJ1-5; clone size: few; CDR3 protein: CSASYEGSSNQPQHF; CDR3 DNA: TGCAGTGCTAGTTATGAAGGATCTAGCAATCAGCCCCAGCATTTT
V gene: TRBV6-2/TRBV6-3; D gene: TRBD2; J gene: TRBJ2-1; clone size: few; CDR3 protein: CASSSSGGYYNEQFF; CDR3 DNA: TGTGCCAGCAGTTCCTCGGGGGGTTACTACAATGAGCAGTTCTTC
V gene: TRBV30; D gene: NA; J gene: TRBJ2-7; clone size: once; CDR3 protein: CAWSVLNYEQYF; CDR3 DNA: TGTGCCTGGAGTGTATTGAACTACGAGCAGTACTTC
V gene: TRBV11-2; D gene: TRBD1; J gene: TRBJ2-7; clone size: many; CDR3 protein: CASSFGTGRPFYEQYF; CDR3 DNA: TGTGCCAGCAGCTTCGGGACAGGGAGGCCCTTCTACGAGCAGTACTTC
V gene: TRBV3-1; D gene: TRBD1; J gene: TRBJ2-1; clone size: few; CDR3 protein: CASSQRGPEQFF; CDR3 DNA: TGTGCCAGCAGTCAAAGGGGGCCTGAGCAGTTCTTC
V gene: TRBV12-3/TRBV12-4; D gene: NA; J gene: TRBJ2-3; clone size: NA; CDR3 protein: CASSLSGKGDTQYF; CDR3 DNA: TGTGCCAGCAGTTTATCGGGGAAGGGGGATACGCAGTATTTT
V gene: TRBV29-1; D gene: TRBD1; J gene: TRBJ2-2; clone size: few; CDR3 protein: CSAGGDGELFF; CDR3 DNA: TGCAGCGCAGGGGGAGACGGGGAGCTGTTTTTT
V gene: TRBV7-9; D gene: NA; J gene: TRBJ2-5; clone size: NA; CDR3 protein: CASSPQTGLSGETQYF; CDR3 DNA: TGTGCCAGCAGCCCCCAGACAGGTTTGTCAGGAGAGACCCAGTACTTC
V gene: TRBV5-1; D gene: TRBD1; J gene: TRBJ1-2; clone size: few; CDR3 protein: CASRRGGQEDNYGYTF; CDR3 DNA: TGCGCCAGCAGGAGAGGGGGACAGGAAGATAACTATGGCTACACCTTC
V gene: TRBV5-1; D gene: NA; J gene: TRBJ2-7; clone size: once; CDR3 protein: CASSPGEGGGSYEQYF; CDR3 DNA: TGCGCCAGCAGCCCGGGTGAGGGGGGCGGCTCCTACGAGCAGTACTTC
V gene: TRBV18; D gene: NA; J gene: TRBJ2-2; clone size: many; CDR3 protein: CASSDSSRNTGELFF; CDR3 DNA: TGTGCCAGCTCGGACTCCTCCAGGAACACCGGGGAGCTGTTTTTT
V gene: TRBV4-1; D gene: NA; J gene: TRBJ2-7; clone size: many; CDR3 protein: CASSQILGPTYEQYF; CDR3 DNA: TGCGCCAGCAGCCAAATTCTAGGGCCTACCTACGAGCAGTACTTC
V gene: TRBV27; D gene: TRBD2; J gene: TRBJ2-3; clone size: many; CDR3 protein: CASSSIAGLSTDTQYF; CDR3 DNA: TGTGCCAGCAGTTCAATAGCGGGCTTGAGCACAGATACGCAGTATTTT
V gene: TRBV7-8; D gene: TRBD2; J gene: TRBJ2-1; clone size: few; CDR3 protein: CASSLVSGGVGSYNEQFF; CDR3 DNA: TGTGCCAGCAGCTTGGTTTCGGGGGGAGTAGGGTCCTACAATGAGCAGTTCTTC
V gene: TRBV4-1; D gene: NA; J gene: TRBJ2-7; clone size: many; CDR3 protein: CASSQDQVGTYEQYF; CDR3 DNA: TGCGCCAGCAGCCAAGATCAGGTCGGTACCTACGAGCAGTACTTC
V gene: TRBV3-1; D gene: NA; J gene: TRBJ2-7; clone size: few; CDR3 protein: CASSQDVATLSYEQYF; CDR3 DNA: TGTGCCAGCAGCCAAGATGTAGCGACTTTATCCTACGAGCAGTACTTC
V gene: TRBV6-1; D gene: TRBD2; J gene: TRBJ2-2; clone size: many; CDR3 protein: CATQAGAGSGELFF; CDR3 DNA: TGTGCCACCCAAGCGGGAGCAGGATCCGGGGAGCTGTTTTTT
V gene: TRBV20-1; D gene: NA; J gene: TRBJ2-1; clone size: many; CDR3 protein: CSARELGHNEQFF; CDR3 DNA: TGCAGTGCTAGAGAGCTTGGCCACAATGAGCAGTTCTTC
V gene: TRBV5-1; D gene: NA; J gene: TRBJ2-2; clone size: NA; CDR3 protein: CASSLGPTDYTGELFF; CDR3 DNA: TGCGCCAGCAGCTTGGGGCCGACAGACTACACCGGGGAGCTGTTTTTT
V gene: TRBV12-3/TRBV12-4; D gene: NA; J gene: TRBJ2-1; clone size: NA; CDR3 protein: CASSYTWGSYNEQFF; CDR3 DNA: TGTGCCAGCAGCTATACCTGGGGCTCCTACAATGAGCAGTTCTTC
V gene: TRBV7-2; D gene: NA; J gene: TRBJ2-7; clone size: many; CDR3 protein: CASSFQRDNEQYF; CDR3 DNA: TGTGCCAGCAGCTTCCAGCGCGATAACGAGCAGTACTTC
V gene: TRBV29-1; D gene: NA; J gene: TRBJ2-7; clone size: NA; CDR3 protein: CSVVDSSYEQYF; CDR3 DNA: TGCAGCGTGGTGGACAGCTCCTACGAGCAGTACTTC
V gene: TRBV20-1; D gene: NA; J gene: TRBJ2-3; clone size: NA; CDR3 protein: CSARDIGGRSSTDTQYF; CDR3 DNA: TGCAGTGCTAGAGATATCGGTGGGCGGTCTAGCACAGATACGCAGTATTTT
V gene: TRBV19; D gene: TRBD1; J gene: TRBJ2-1; clone size: NA; CDR3 protein: CASRTVDGTVFGDEQFF; CDR3 DNA: TGTGCCAGTAGAACCGTGGATGGGACAGTGTTTGGCGATGAGCAGTTCTTC